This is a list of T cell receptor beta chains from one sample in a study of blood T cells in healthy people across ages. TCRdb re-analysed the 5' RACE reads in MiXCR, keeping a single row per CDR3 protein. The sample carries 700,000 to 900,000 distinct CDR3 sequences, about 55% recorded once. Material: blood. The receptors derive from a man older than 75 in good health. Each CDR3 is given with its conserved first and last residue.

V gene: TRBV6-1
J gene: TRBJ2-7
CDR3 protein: CASSGQKSSYEQYF

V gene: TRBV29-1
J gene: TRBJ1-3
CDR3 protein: CSVVGGTSGNTIYF

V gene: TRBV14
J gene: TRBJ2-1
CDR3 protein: CASSQDIRATDEQFF

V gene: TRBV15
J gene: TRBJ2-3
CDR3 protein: CATSRDWGGSTDTQYF

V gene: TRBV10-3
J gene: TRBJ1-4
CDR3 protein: CAISDSGPTDHGKLFF

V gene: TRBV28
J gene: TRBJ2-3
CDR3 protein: CASSRQGKSHRYAYF

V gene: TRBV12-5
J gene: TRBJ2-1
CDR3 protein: CASGLGTPGNEQFF

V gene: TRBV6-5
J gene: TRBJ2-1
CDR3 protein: CASSSLGGTFAYNEQFF

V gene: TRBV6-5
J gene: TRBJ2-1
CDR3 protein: CASSYSGGYLYNEQFF

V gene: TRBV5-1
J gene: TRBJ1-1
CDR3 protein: CASRGTDEAFF

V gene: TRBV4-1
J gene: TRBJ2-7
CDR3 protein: CASSEGYKSYEQYF

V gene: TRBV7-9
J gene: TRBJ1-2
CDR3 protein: CASSRAGGRYGYTF

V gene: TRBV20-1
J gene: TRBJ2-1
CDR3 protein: CSAGQTTYNEQFF

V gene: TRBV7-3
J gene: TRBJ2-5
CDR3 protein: CASSLSGGDNEQYF

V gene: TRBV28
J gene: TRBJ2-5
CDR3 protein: CASQGDRAKETQYF

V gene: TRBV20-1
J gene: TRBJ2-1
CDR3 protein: CSANRGLGNEQFF

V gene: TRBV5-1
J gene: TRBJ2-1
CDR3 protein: CASSGAGGSSYNEQFF

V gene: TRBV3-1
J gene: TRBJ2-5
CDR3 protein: CASSQVQGQGTQYF

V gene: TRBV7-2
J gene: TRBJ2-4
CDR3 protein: CASSSPQTGAIQYF

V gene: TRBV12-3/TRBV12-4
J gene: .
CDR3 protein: CASRPPRTGAYEQYF

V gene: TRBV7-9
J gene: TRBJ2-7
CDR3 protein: CASSLDPGTYEQYF

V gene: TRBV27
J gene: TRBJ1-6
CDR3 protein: CASSPRQGAKDSPLHF

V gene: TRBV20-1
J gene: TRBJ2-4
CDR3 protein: CSAIVLAGGMKNIQYF

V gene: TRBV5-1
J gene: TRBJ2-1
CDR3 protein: CASSLMGNEQFF